Shown below are 18 T cell receptor beta chains from a single sample sequenced in a study of CD8 T cells in ankylosing spondylitis. Study conclusions and caveats: Ankylosing spondylitis blood appeared to be characterized by a TCR beta motif of fewer than ten highly homologous variants.

TCRdb recomputed calls from the 5' RACE reads with MiXCR, one row per CDR3 protein. The sample holds 750,000 to 850,000 distinct CDR3 sequences, 10% to 15% seen once. No antigen has been identified for these receptors. The sample was blood, either unsorted or a sorted T cell fraction (not recorded which). The source of these receptors is a male donor with ankylosing spondylitis.

This clonotype was picked up many times. This chain uses TRBV20-1 with TRBJ2-3, with D tentatively TRBD1 or TRBD2 (5 bases each). V lost 6 bases and J 1 base, leaving 14 bases between the germline ends. The CDR3 spans 14 residues. The germline V gene has CDR1 DFQATT and CDR2 SNEGSKA (reference sequence). In DNA form, the CDR3 reads TGCAGTGCCACCGGGGCCCAGGGCACAGATACGCAGTATTTT. It is translated as CSATGAQGTDTQYF.

The rearrangement uses TRBV4-2 and TRBJ2-7; 11 bases line up with TRBD2. CDR3 length equals 16 residues. The V and J ends lost 3 bases and 5 bases, in that order; junction bases with no gene match: 9. Per the germline V gene, CDR1 is LGHNA and CDR2 is YNFKEQ. The CDR3, as DNA: TGTGCCAGCAGCCAGCCAACTAGCGGGAGTCAGGACGAGCAGTACTTC. It translates to CASSQPTSGSQDEQYF.

This clonotype was counted only a few times. The J gene is TRBJ2-5, the V gene TRBV6-1, with 9 bases that match TRBD1. CDR3 length: 13 residues. V was clipped by 7 bases and J by 1 base; unmatched bases: 1. Germline V lookup: CDR1 MNHNS, CDR2 SASEGT. The DNA of the CDR3 is TGTGCCAGCAAGACAGGGGGCCAAGAGACCCAGTACTTC. Translating gives CASKTGGQETQYF.

This clonotype was counted only a few times. The V and J genes are TRBV5-1 and TRBJ2-7; perhaps TRBD1 as D (5 bases). The CDR3 totals 15 residues. Germline V gives CDR1 SGHRS, CDR2 YFSETQ. V gave up 2 bases and J gave up 3 bases, with 15 bases separating them. This chain's CDR3 is CASSFDSHNLYEQYF. The CDR3 coding sequence is TGCGCCAGCAGCTTTGACAGCCATAATCTCTACGAGCAGTACTTC.

This clonotype has only a few counts. The gene calls are TRBV6-5 and TRBJ2-7; no clear D. The CDR3 totals 15 residues. Trimming removed 2 bases at V and 0 bases at J, with 11 bases between. Germline CDR1 reads MNHEY; CDR2 reads SVGAGI. The CDR3 loop is CASSYNEASSYEQYF. In DNA form, the CDR3 reads TGTGCCAGCAGTTACAACGAGGCAAGCTCCTACGAGCAGTACTTC.

This clonotype was recorded many times. The chain combines TRBV27 with TRBJ2-2, with TRBD2 identical over 9 bases. The CDR3 totals 16 residues. V was pared by 5 bases and J by 5 bases, with 9 bases of the junction left unmatched. The germline CDR1 and CDR2 sequences are MNHEY and SMNVEV (reference sequence). Here the CDR3 reads CASSQLAGAHTGELFF. CDR3 coding DNA: TGTGCCAGCAGTCAATTAGCGGGAGCGCATACCGGGGAGCTGTTTTTT.

There are a few counts of this clonotype. J is TRBJ1-2 and V is TRBV12-3 or TRBV12-4; possible D gene TRBD1, 6 bases. CDR3 length: 13 amino acids. V gave up 3 bases and J gave up 8 bases, with 13 bases separating them. CDR3 in amino acids: CASSLKQGEGYTF. The CDR3 nucleotides read TGTGCCAGCAGTTTGAAACAGGGAGAAGGCTACACCTTC.

Only a few counts were recorded for this clonotype. The rearrangement links TRBV5-1 to TRBJ1-1; a possible D gene is TRBD1 (6 bases). The germline V gene has CDR1 SGHRS and CDR2 YFSETQ. This CDR3 is 15 amino acids long. V was pared by 1 base and J by 0 bases, with 10 bases between. CDR3 protein: CASSLYEGVNTEAFF. DNA of the CDR3: TGCGCCAGCAGCTTGTACGAGGGGGTGAACACTGAAGCTTTCTTT. Full variable domain (missing parts from reference TRBV5-1 and TRBJ1-1): KAGVTQTPRYLIKTRGQQVTLSCSPISGHRSVSWYQQTPGQGLQFLFEYFSETQRNKGNFPGRFSGRQFSNSRSEMNVSTLELGDSALYLCASSLYEGVNTEAFFGQGTRLTVV.

The CDR3 DNA sequence: TGTGCCAGCAGCCGCCTGTCTGCCGACTACGAGCAGTACTTC. It translates to CASSRLSADYEQYF. V is TRBV11-1 and J is TRBJ2-7; unclear D gene. The germline CDR1 and CDR2 sequences are SGHAT and FQDESV (reference sequence). The CDR3 spans 14 residues. The V and J ends lost 5 bases and 3 bases respectively, with 14 bases between them. Full variable domain (outside the CDR3, taken from reference TRBV11-1 and TRBJ2-7): EAEVAQSPRYKITEKSQAVAFWCDPISGHATLYWYRQILGQGPELLVQFQDESVVDDSQLPKDRFSAERLKGVDSTLKIQPAELGDSAMYLCASSRLSADYEQYFGPGTRLTVT.

This rearrangement joins TRBV7-2 to TRBJ2-1; D unresolved. Trimming pared 1 base from V and 7 bases from J, leaving 8 bases between. The CDR3 extends over 13 amino acids. Germline loops: CDR1 SGHTA, CDR2 FQGNSA. CDR3 sequence: CASSLVARNEQFF. In DNA, the CDR3 is TGTGCCAGCAGCTTAGTGGCACGGAATGAGCAGTTCTTC.

This chain uses TRBV18 with TRBJ2-7, with 7 bases that match TRBD1. With 1 base clipped from V and 6 bases from J, the junction kept 6 bases outside the gene matches. Germline V gene data show CDR1 as KGHSH and CDR2 as LQKENI. This CDR3 has 14 residues. The CDR3, as DNA: TGTGCCAGCTCACCACTCGGACAGGCAAGCGAGCAGTACTTC. Protein sequence: CASSPLGQASEQYF.

The chain is built from TRBV5-5 and TRBJ1-2; the D is unclear. This CDR3 region has 13 residues. Trimming cost V 7 bases and J 7 bases, with 17 bases left between them. Per germline, CDR1 SGHKS and CDR2 YYEKEE (reference sequence). The DNA of the CDR3 is TGTGCCAGCGGCCCTGAGCCCCACGCTGGCTACACCTTC. Translation gives CASGPEPHAGYTF.

The chain employs TRBV20-1 and TRBJ2-4; D possibly uses TRBD1 or TRBD2 (5 bases each). Germline loops: CDR1 DFQATT, CDR2 SNEGSKA (reference sequence). Trimming shortened V by 5 bases and J by 0 bases, and 11 bases separated the two germline ends. This CDR3 region has 14 residues. CDR3 sequence: CSAEGYLAKNIQYF. CDR3 bases: TGCAGTGCTGAGGGGTATCTAGCCAAAAACATTCAGTACTTC.

This clonotype was detected a few times. The V call is TRBV12-3 or TRBV12-4, the J call TRBJ2-7; 8 nucleotides line up with TRBD2. Trimming at V came to 5 bases and at J to 7 bases, leaving 10 bases not matched to a gene. CDR3 size: 14 residues. CDR3 nucleotide sequence: TGTGCCAGCAGTAATCTAGCGGGTCTGGGGGAGCAGTACTTC. Translating gives CASSNLAGLGEQYF.

This clonotype was picked up a small number of times. The junction shows a germline mismatch at one end, possibly a read error. CDR3 in DNA: TGTGCCAGCAGCTTAGCCCTAGCGGGAAGACAGGCCCAAAAGACCCAGTACTTC. Residues: CASSLALAGRQAQKTQYF. The chain has TRBV7-2 and TRBJ2-5; 9 nucleotides align to TRBD2. Germline V gene sequence: CDR1 SGHTA, CDR2 FQGNSA. This CDR3 spans 18 amino acids.

The rearrangement uses TRBV20-1 and TRBJ1-2, with D unresolved. The CDR3 covers 13 residues. CDR1 and CDR2 from the germline V gene are DFQATT and SNEGSKA (reference sequence). V was pared by 0 bases and J by 3 bases, with 8 bases between. The chain's CDR3 is CSARDTWDYGYTF. CDR3 DNA sequence: TGCAGTGCTAGAGACACCTGGGACTATGGCTACACCTTC.

This clonotype was seen a few times. The chain links TRBV5-1 to TRBJ2-7; 7 nucleotides agree with TRBD1. CDR1 and CDR2 from the germline V gene are SGHRS and YFSETQ. The J segment lost 3 bases and the V segment lost 7 bases, leaving 7 bases of the junction unmatched. The CDR3 consists of 13 residues. CDR3 sequence reads: CASSKGQNYEQYF. CDR3 coding DNA: TGCGCCAGCTCGAAGGGACAGAACTACGAGCAGTACTTC.

This clonotype occurred many times. The chain recombines TRBV7-3 with TRBJ1-6; D possibly corresponds to TRBD1 (6 bases). The germline CDR1 and CDR2 sequences are SGHTA and FQGTGA. Trimming cost V 1 base and J 9 bases, with 13 bases left between them. This CDR3 contains 15 residues. CDR3 sequence reads: CASSLSPGESSPLHF. The CDR3 region has the DNA TGTGCCAGCAGCTTAAGTCCAGGGGAAAGTTCACCCCTCCACTTT.